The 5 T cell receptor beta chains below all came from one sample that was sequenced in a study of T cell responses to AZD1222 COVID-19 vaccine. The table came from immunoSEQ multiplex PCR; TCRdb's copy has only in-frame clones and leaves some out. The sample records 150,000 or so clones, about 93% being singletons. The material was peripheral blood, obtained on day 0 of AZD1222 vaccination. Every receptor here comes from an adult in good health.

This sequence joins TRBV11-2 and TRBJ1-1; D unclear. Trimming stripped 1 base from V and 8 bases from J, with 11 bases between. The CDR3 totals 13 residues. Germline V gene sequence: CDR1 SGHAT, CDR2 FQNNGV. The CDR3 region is CASSLVYQDEAFF. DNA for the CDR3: TGTGCCAGCAGCTTAGTGTATCAGGACGAAGCTTTCTTT.

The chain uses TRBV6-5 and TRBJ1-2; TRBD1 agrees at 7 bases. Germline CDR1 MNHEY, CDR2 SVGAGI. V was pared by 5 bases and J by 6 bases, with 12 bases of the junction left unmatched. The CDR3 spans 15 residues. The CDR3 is CASSITLRGVDGYTF. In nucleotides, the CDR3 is TGTGCCAGCAGTATCACCCTCAGGGGGGTGGATGGCTACACCTTC.

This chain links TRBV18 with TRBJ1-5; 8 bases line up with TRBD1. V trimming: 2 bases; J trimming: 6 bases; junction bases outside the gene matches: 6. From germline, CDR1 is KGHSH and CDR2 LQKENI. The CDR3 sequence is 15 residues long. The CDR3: CASSPGQGAFQPQHF. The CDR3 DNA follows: TGTGCCAGCTCACCAGGGCAGGGGGCCTTTCAGCCCCAGCATTTT.

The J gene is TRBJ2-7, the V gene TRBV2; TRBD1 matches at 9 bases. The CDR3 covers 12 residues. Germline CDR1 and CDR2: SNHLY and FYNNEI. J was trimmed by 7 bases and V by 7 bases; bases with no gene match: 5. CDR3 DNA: TGTGCCAGCACCCCGGGACAGGGAGAGCAGTACTTC. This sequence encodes CASTPGQGEQYF.

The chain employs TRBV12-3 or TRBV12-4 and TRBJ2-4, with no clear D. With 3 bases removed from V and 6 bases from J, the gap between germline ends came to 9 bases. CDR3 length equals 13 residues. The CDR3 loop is CASSFWEGNIQYF. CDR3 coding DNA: TGTGCCAGCAGTTTTTGGGAAGGAAACATTCAGTACTTC.